This is a list of T cell receptor beta chains from one sample in a study of blood T cells in healthy people across ages. In TCRdb, the 5' RACE reads were re-called with MiXCR into one record per CDR3 protein. Of about 970,000 distinct CDR3 sequences in the sample, roughly 51% were seen once. Sequenced input: blood. These receptors were obtained from a woman aged 55 to 70 in good health. CDR3s include the opening cysteine and the closing phenylalanine or tryptophan. The D gene is left open where the match is weak. Size is stated for part of the rows, as once, few or many counts, or as a class when the clone is expanded.

NA | TRBJ2-1 | TRBD1 | TRBV27 | TGTGCCAGCAGTTTATTTGTCTCTTGGTCAGGGGGCGAAGACAATGAGCAGTTCTTC | CASSLFVSWSGGEDNEQFF
NA | TRBJ1-2 | TRBD1 | TRBV28 | TGTGCCAGCAGACCTCGGGGACAGGGGTTTCTGGATGGCTACACCTTC | CASRPRGQGFLDGYTF
NA | TRBJ2-1 | NA | TRBV7-6 | TGTGCCAGCAGCTTAAAGCACTCCTACAATGAGCAGTTCTTC | CASSLKHSYNEQFF
many | TRBJ2-7 | NA | TRBV15 | TGTGCCACCAGCAGGGACAACTACGAGCAGTACTTC | CATSRDNYEQYF
NA | TRBJ2-7 | TRBD1 | TRBV7-2 | TGTGCCAGCAGCCGAAGACAGGGGACAGTCGAGCAGTACTTC | CASSRRQGTVEQYF
NA | TRBJ2-7 | TRBD2 | TRBV5-4 | TGCGCCAGCAGCTTGCCAGCGGGAAATTACGAGCAGTACTTC | CASSLPAGNYEQYF
few | TRBJ2-5 | TRBD2 | TRBV7-7 | TGTGCCAGCAGCTTAGAACTAGCGGGGGAAGAGACCCAGTACTTC | CASSLELAGEETQYF
NA | TRBJ2-5 | NA | TRBV27 | TGTGCCAGCAGTAACCAACAGGGAGAGACCCAGTACTTC | CASSNQQGETQYF
NA | TRBJ2-1 | NA | TRBV6-6 | TGTGCCAGCAAAGAATTGAACAATGAGCGGTTCTTC | CASKELNNERFF
NA | TRBJ2-7 | NA | TRBV5-8 | TGTGCCAGCAGCTTGGGACATACCAACTACGAGCAGTACTTC | CASSLGHTNYEQYF